This T cell receptor (beta chain) was found in a study of cytomegalovirus exposure and HLA in healthy donors. Study-wide results and limits: Most TCR sequences proved rare, with some public TCRs found in many donors. The classifier, whose performance was assessed in both the original and validation cohorts, reportedly diagnosed cytomegalovirus status with high specificity and sensitivity. Altogether, 160 or so TCR beta chains were recorded as cytomegalovirus-associated.

Concerning this clone itself: Antigen: not known.

Libraries were prepared by immunoSEQ multiplex PCR; TCRdb keeps only in-frame clonotypes and omits some of them. The sample has some 170,000 clones, about 86% seen once. What was sequenced was PBMCs. The origin of this receptor is a woman in her twenties or thirties in good health and CMV-seronegative.

CDR3 sequence reads: CASRTPVGGTYEQYF. CDR3 nucleotides: TGTGCCAGCAGAACTCCGGTGGGGGGAACCTACGAGCAGTACTTC. The chain couples TRBV7-9 to TRBJ2-7; D is perhaps TRBD2 (6 bases). V lost 6 bases, J lost 2 bases, and 17 bases lay in between. The CDR3 is made up of 15 amino acids. Germline V lookup: CDR1 SEHNR, CDR2 FQNEAQ (reference sequence).